The subject of this entry is one T cell receptor (beta chain). Its target is not known. The germline V gene encodes CDR1 MGHDK and CDR2 SYGVNS. Trimming removed 8 bases at V and 5 bases at J, with 16 bases between. This CDR3 has 13 residues. The data were taken from a study of cytomegalovirus exposure and HLA in healthy donors. About the study: Findings of an earlier analysis included about 100 million unique TCR beta sequences from 180 million or so T cells.

Overall study findings and caveats: TCR beta V- and J-gene trimming was later associated with a missense DCLRE1C variant. The majority of CMV-associated TCR beta chains were reported as apparently HLA-restricted in a later analysis.

Donors were ostensibly healthy at sampling, although undocumented immune exposures were probable. The PCR ran on 60 Vbeta and 13 Jbeta primers. Sequenced by immunoSEQ multiplex PCR; TCRdb stores in-frame clones only, minus some. The profile shows roughly 120,000 clones, roughly 77% of them singletons. The sequenced sample was PBMCs. The clonotype originates from a man between 40 and 49 years old in good health and CMV-seronegative. This rearrangement joins TRBV25-1 to TRBJ2-7; D is perhaps TRBD1 (5 bases). This chain's CDR3 is CASQGPTGHEQYF. The CDR3 region has the DNA TGTGCCAGCCAGGGCCCGACGGGCCACGAGCAGTACTTC.